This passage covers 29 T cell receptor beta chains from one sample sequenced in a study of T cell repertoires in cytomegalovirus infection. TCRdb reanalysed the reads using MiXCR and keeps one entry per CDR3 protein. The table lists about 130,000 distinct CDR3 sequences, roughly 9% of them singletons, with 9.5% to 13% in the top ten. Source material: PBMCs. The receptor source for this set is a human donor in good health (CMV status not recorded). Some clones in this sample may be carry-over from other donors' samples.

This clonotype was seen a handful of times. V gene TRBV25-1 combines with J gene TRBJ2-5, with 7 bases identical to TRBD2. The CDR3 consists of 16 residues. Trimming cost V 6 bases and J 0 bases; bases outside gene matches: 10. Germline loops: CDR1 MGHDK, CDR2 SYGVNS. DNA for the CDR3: TGTGCCAGCAGAATTGGGAGTAGCGGGTACCAAGAGACCCAGTACTTC. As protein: CASRIGSSGYQETQYF.

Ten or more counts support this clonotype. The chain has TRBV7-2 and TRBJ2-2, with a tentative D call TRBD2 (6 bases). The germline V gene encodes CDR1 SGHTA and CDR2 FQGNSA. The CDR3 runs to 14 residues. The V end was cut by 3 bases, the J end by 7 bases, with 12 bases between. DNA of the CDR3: TGTGCCAGCAGCTTCGGGGGTACGAACGGGGAGCTGTTTTTT. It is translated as CASSFGGTNGELFF.

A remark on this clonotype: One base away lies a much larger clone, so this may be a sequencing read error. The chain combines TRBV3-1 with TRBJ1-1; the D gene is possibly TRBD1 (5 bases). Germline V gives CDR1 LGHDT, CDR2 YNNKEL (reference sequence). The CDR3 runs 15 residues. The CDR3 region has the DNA TGTGCCAGCACCCAAGATCGACAGACGAACACTGAAGCTTTCTTT. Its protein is CASTQDRQTNTEAFF.

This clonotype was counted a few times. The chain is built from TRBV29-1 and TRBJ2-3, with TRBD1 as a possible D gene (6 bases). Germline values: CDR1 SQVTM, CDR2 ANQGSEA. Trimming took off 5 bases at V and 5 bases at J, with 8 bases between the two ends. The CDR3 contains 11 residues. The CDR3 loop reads CSVRQVDTQYF. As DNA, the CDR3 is TGCAGCGTTCGACAGGTAGATACGCAGTATTTT.

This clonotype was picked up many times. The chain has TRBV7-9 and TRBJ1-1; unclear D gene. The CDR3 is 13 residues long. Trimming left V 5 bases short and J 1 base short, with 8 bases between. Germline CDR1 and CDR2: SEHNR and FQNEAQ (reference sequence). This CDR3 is CASSAGENTEAFF. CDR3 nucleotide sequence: TGTGCCAGCAGCGCAGGAGAGAACACTGAAGCTTTCTTT.

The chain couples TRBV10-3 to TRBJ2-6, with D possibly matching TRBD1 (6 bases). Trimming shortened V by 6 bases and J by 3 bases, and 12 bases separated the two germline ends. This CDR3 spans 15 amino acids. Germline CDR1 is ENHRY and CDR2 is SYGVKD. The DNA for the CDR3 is TGTGCCATCAGCCTACAGGGTGATGGGGCCAACGTCCTGACTTTC. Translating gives CAISLQGDGANVLTF.

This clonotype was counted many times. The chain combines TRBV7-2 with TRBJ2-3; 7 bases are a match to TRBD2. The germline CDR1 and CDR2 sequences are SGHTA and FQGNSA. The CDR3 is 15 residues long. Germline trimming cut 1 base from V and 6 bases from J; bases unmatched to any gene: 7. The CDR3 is CASSLDGLVEDTQYF. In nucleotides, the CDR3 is TGTGCCAGCAGCTTAGACGGACTAGTGGAGGATACGCAGTATTTT.

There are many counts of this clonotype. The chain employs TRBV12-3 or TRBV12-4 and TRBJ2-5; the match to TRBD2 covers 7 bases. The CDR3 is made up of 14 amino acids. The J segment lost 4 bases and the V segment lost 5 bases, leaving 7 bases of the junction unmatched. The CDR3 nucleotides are TGTGCCAGCAGTCCCGAGCGGGACCTAGAGACCCAGTACTTC. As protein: CASSPERDLETQYF.

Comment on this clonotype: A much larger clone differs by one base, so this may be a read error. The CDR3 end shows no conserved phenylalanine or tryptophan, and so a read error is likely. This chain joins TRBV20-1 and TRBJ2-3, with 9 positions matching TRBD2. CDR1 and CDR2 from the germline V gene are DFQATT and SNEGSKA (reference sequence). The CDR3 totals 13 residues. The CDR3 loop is CSVAGASTDTQYL. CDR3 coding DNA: TGCAGCGTAGCGGGAGCTAGCACAGATACGCAGTATCTT.

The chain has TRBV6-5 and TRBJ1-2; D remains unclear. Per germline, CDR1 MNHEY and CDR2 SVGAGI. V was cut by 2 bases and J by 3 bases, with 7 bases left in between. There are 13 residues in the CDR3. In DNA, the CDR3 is TGTGCCAGCAGTTACGGGTGGGACTATGGCTACACCTTC. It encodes CASSYGWDYGYTF.

The CDR3 loop reads CSASRRLAGNYNEQFF. As DNA, the CDR3 is TGCAGTGCTAGCCGCCGACTAGCGGGTAACTACAATGAGCAGTTCTTC. This chain joins TRBV20-1 and TRBJ2-1, with 10 nucleotides matching TRBD2. There are 16 residues in the CDR3. Germline-derived CDR1 and CDR2 are DFQATT and SNEGSKA (reference sequence). Trimming removed 3 bases from V and 3 bases from J; junction bases left unmatched: 8.

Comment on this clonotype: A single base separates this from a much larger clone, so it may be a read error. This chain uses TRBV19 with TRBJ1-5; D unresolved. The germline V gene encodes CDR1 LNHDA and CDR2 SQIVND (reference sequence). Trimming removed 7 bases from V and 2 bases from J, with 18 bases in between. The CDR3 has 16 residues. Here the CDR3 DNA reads TGTGCCAGTACCCAACCAGGAGAGACGGGCAATCAGCCCCAGCATTTT. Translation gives CASTQPGETGNQPQHF.

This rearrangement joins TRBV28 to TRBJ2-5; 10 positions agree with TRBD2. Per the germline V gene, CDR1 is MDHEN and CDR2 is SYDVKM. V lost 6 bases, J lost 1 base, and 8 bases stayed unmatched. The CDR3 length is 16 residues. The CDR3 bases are TGTGCCAGCAGCACGCCCCGGACTAGCGGCCAAGAGACCCAGTACTTC. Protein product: CASSTPRTSGQETQYF. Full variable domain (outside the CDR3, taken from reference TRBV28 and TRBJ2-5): DVKVTQSSRYLVKRTGEKVFLECVQDMDHENMFWYRQDPGLGLRLIYFSYDVKMKEKGDIPEGYSVSREKKERFSLILESASTNQTSMYLCASSTPRTSGQETQYFGPGTRLLVL.

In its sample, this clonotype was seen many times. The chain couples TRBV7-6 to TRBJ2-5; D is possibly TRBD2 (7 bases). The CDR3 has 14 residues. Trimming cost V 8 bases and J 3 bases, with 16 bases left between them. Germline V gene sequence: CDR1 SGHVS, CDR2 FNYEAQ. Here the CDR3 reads CASGRSGGKETQYF. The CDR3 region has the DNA TGTGCCAGCGGTAGATCGGGGGGCAAAGAGACCCAGTACTTC. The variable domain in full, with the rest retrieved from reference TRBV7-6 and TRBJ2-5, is GAGVSQSPRYKVTKRGQDVALRCDPISGHVSLYWYRQALGQGPEFLTYFNYEAQQDKSGLPNDRFSAERPEGSISTLTIQRTEQRDSAMYRCASGRSGGKETQYFGPGTRLLVL.

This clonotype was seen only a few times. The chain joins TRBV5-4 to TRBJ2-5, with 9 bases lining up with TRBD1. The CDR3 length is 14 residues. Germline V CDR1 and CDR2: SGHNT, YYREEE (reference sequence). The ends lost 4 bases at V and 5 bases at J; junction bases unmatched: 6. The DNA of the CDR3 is TGTGCCAGCAGCACACAGGGGGCTAGGGAGACCCAGTACTTC. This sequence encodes CASSTQGARETQYF.

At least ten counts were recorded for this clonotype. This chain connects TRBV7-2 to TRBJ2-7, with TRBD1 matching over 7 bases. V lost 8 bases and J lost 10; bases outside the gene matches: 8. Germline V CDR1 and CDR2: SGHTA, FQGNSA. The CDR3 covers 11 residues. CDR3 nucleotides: TGTGCCAGCCGACAGGGCCCTCACCAGTACTTC. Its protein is CASRQGPHQYF.

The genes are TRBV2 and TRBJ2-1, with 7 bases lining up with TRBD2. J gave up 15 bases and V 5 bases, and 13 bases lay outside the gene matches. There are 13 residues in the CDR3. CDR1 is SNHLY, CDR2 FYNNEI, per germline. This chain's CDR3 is CASSYLAVPLLFF. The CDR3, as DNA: TGTGCCAGCAGTTACCTAGCGGTTCCTCTCCTGTTCTTC.

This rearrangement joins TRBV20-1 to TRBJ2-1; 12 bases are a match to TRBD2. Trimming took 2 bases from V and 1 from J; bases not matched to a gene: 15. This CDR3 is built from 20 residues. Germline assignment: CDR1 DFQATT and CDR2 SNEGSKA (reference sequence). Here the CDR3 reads CSARPGPLAGGPISYNEQFF. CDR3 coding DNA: TGCAGTGCTAGACCTGGCCCGCTAGCGGGGGGGCCGATTTCCTACAATGAGCAGTTCTTC.

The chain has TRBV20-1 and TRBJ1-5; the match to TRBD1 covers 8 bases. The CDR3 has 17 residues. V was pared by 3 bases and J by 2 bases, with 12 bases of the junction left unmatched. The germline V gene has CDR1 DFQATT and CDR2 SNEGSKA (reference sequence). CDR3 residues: CSASQAGGAVGNQPQHF. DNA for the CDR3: TGCAGTGCTAGTCAGGCAGGGGGCGCGGTTGGCAATCAGCCCCAGCATTTT.

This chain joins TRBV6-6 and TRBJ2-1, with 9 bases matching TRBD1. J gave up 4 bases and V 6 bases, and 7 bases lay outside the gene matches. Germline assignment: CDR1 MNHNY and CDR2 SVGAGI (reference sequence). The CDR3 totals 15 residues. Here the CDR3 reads CASSQGTGTYNEQFF. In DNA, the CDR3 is TGTGCCAGCAGCCAAGGGACAGGGACTTACAATGAGCAGTTCTTC.

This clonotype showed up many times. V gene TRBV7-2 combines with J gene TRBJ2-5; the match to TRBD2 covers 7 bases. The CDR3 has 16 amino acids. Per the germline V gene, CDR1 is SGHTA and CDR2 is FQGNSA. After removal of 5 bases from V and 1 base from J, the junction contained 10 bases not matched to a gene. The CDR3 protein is CASSQAGSNPQETQYF. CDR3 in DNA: TGTGCCAGCAGCCAAGCGGGGTCCAACCCCCAAGAGACCCAGTACTTC.

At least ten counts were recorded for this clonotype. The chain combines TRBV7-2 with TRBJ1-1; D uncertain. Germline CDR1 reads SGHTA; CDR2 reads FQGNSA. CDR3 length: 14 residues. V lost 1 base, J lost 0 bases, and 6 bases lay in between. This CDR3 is CASSLVGMNTEAFF. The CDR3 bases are TGTGCCAGCAGCTTAGTCGGGATGAACACTGAAGCTTTCTTT.

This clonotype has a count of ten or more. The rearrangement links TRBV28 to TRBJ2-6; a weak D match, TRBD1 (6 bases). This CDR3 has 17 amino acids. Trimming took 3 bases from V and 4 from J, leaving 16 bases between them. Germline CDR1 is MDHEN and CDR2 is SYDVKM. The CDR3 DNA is TGTGCCAGCAGTTTTACAGGGAAGTCGGCGGGGGCCAACGTCCTGACTTTC. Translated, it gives CASSFTGKSAGANVLTF.

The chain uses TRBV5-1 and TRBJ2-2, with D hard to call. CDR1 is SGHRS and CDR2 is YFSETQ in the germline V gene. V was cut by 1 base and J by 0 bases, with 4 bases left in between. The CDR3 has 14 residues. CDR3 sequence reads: CASSLSANTGELFF. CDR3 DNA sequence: TGCGCCAGCAGCTTGTCCGCGAACACCGGGGAGCTGTTTTTT.

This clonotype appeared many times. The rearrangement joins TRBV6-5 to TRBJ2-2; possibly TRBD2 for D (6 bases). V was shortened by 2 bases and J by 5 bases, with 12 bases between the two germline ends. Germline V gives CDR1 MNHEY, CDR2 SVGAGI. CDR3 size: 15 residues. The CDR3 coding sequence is TGTGCCAGCAGTTACGGGACTCTTATTACCGGGGAGCTGTTTTTT. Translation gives CASSYGTLITGELFF.

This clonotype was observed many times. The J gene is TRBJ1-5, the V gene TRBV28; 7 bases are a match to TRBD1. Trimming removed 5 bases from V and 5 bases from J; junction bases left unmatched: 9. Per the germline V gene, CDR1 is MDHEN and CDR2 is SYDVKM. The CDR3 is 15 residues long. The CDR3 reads CASSPPGQSYQPQHF. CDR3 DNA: TGTGCCAGCAGTCCCCCGGGACAGTCCTATCAGCCCCAGCATTTT.

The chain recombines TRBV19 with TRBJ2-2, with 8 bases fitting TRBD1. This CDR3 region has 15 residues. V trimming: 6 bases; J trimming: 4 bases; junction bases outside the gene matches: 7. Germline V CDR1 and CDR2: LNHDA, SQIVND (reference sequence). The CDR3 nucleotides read TGTGCCAGTAGGTTAGGACAGGGATTCACCGGGGAGCTGTTTTTT. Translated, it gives CASRLGQGFTGELFF. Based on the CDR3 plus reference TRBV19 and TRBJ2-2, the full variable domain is DGGITQSPKYLFRKEGQNVTLSCEQNLNHDAMYWYRQDPGQGLRLIYYSQIVNDFQKGDIAEGYSVSREKKESFPLTVTSAQKNPTAFYLCASRLGQGFTGELFFGEGSRLTVL.

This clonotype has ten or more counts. Here the CDR3 DNA reads TGTGCCAGCAGCTTAGGGGGTTGGAATAGCAATCAGCCCCAGCATTTT. This gives the protein CASSLGGWNSNQPQHF. This chain uses TRBV7-2 with TRBJ1-5; D call uncertain. The CDR3 consists of 16 residues. With 1 base removed from V and 0 bases from J, the gap between germline ends came to 10 bases. Germline V CDR1 and CDR2: SGHTA, FQGNSA.

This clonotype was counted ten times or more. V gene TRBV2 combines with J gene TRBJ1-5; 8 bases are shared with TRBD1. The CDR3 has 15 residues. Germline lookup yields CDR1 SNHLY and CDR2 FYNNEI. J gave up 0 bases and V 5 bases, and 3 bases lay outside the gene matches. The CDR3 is CASSRDRSSNQPQHF. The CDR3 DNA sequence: TGTGCCAGCAGTCGGGACAGGAGTAGCAATCAGCCCCAGCATTTT.